This T cell receptor (beta chain) was observed in a study of CD8 T cells in ankylosing spondylitis. Whole-study results and caveats: Reportedly, significant enrichment of disease-linked clones occurred in matched ankylosing spondylitis synovial fluid. Reactive arthritis synovial fluid and blood previously showed some of these motif variants.

This clonotype was counted a few times. Its antigen is unidentified. 5'-RACE, quantitative and with molecular barcodes, yielded the TCR beta libraries. TCRdb ran MiXCR on the 5' RACE reads and lists one entry per CDR3 protein. Of 250,000 or so distinct CDR3 sequences in the sample, roughly 25% are singletons; the top ten hold approximately 0.61%. This CDR3 has 16 amino acids. Germline V gene sequence: CDR1 SGHAT, CDR2 FQDESV (reference sequence). V was pared by 3 bases and J by 2 bases, with 3 bases of the junction left unmatched. J is TRBJ2-5 and V is TRBV11-1, with TRBD2 matching over 13 bases. The TCR originated in a male donor with ankylosing spondylitis or in good health (not recorded which). Sequenced: blood, either unsorted or a sorted T cell fraction (not recorded which). CDR3 in amino acids: CASSFRTSGGQETQYF. The CDR3 DNA sequence: TGTGCCAGCAGCTTCAGGACTAGCGGGGGACAAGAGACCCAGTACTTC.